This T cell receptor (beta chain) appears in the sequencing data of a study of identical twins. Study-wide results and caveats: High-abundance cord blood beta clonotypes had fewer insertions; memory repertoires showed none. Twins shared out-of-frame alpha sequences with excess low generation probability. The models systematically underestimated how much out-of-frame TCR alpha was shared in monozygotic twins.

Many counts were recorded for this clonotype. Its antigen is not known. TCRdb reprocessed the 5' RACE reads via MiXCR and lists one record per CDR3 protein. The sample holds fewer than 800,000 distinct CDR3 sequences, 7.1% seen once. V lost 4 bases, J lost 5 bases, and 11 bases lay in between. This CDR3 contains 13 residues. The germline V gene has CDR1 SQVTM and CDR2 ANQGSEA. These data were likewise used in another study, on yellow fever vaccine responses in identical twins. In that study: Vaccine T cell responses of twins reportedly seemed partly convergent and partly personalized.

The specimen was PBMCs. This rearrangement joins TRBV29-1 to TRBJ2-2, with D perhaps matching TRBD1 (5 bases). The receptor's source is a woman aged 18-29 years in good health. The CDR3 sequence is CSVGRQLTGELFF. CDR3 DNA: TGCAGCGTTGGTAGACAGCTTACCGGGGAGCTGTTTTTT.